This T cell receptor (beta chain) was profiled in a study of blood T cell repertoires in COVID-19 (dated by TCRdb to 2018 to 2020). With respect to the entire study: Collaborator samples came from the United States, Italy and Spain and covered acute and convalescent phases of COVID-19. A freely available public database, intended as a resource for researchers studying the immune response to SARS-CoV-2, is where the repertoires were released. Deeply sampled blood TCRbeta repertoires from subjects exposed to, actively infected with, or recovered from COVID-19 were included in the dataset. Samples were obtained from the ongoing ImmuneRACE study (first 160 participants) and from some 1,300 subjects provided by 6 global collaborators. The sample metadata nearly always contained a de-identified subject ID, COVID-19 status, age in years and sex. Where HLA class I and class II types were available, the types were taken from metadata supplied by the sample provider, not from assay-based typing. The material from the prospective study consisted of cDNA or gDNA derived from T cells, B-cell-depleted T cells, or PBMCs. What the authors observed across the whole study: Clinical and demographic metadata were provided uncurated, with the amount varying by source and participant.

In regard to this clone: The specificity of this receptor is unknown. Nothing much larger sits one base from this clone, and base qualities are not available.

The collaborating institutions used their own protocols to collect whole blood in K2EDTA tubes. For TCRbeta analysis, collaborators shipped samples in one of three forms: frozen whole blood, isolated PBMCs, or DNA extracted from either of those sample types. The immunoSEQ Assay, a bias-controlled multiplex PCR, was used to amplify TCRbeta CDR3 regions from genomic DNA. From the authors' description of their analysis: Nucleated cell counts per sample were estimated from amplification of reference gene primers within the assay. To quantify the absolute abundance of each unique TCRbeta CDR3 rearrangement, sequence reads were collapsed and filtered. For each sample, productive Simpson clonality was calculated as the square root of Simpson's diversity index across productive rearrangements. Drawn from immuneACCESS, this table holds only the in-frame rearrangements with V and J called that TCRdb kept. Clones are partly lost; checked studies trace under half to an unresolved V gene and leave the rest unexplained. V and J calls and clone size come straight from that table; D and trimming were deduced from the DNA. The table for this sample lists about 100,000 clones; almost 80% of them were counted only once. The ten top clones hold around 15% of the sample.

From cysteine to phenylalanine, the CDR3 is 16 amino acids long. Left in the record is the CDR3 DNA by itself, 48 bases read in frame from the first base. Trimming leaves V shorter by 5 bases and J shorter by 5 bases, with the junction holding 14 bases beyond the gene matches. Looking up the germline V gene yields CDR1 SGHTA and CDR2 FQGTGA. The chain is assembled from TRBV7-3 and TRBJ2-5, with 7 bases in between that match TRBD1. The receptor's source is a human donor in a cohort sampled during active COVID-19. Material: peripheral blood. The CDR3 reads CASSPSGTPRGETQYF. The bases read TGTGCCAGCAGCCCTTCAGGGACGCCCAGGGGGGAGACCCAGTACTTC.